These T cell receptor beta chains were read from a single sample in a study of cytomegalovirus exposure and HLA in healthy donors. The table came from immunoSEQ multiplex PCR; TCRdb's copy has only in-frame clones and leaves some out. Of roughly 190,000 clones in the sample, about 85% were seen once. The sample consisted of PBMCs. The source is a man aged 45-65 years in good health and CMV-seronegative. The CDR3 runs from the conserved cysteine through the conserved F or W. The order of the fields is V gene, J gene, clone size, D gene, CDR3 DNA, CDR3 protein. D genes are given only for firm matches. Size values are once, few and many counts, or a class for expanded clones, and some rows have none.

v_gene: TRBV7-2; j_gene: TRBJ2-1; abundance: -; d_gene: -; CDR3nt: TGTGCCAGCAGCGAACTGACAGTAGTGGAGCAGTTCTTC; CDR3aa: CASSELTVVEQFF
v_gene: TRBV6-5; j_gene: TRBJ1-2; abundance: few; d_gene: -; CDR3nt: TGTGCCAGCAGTCCTACCGACAGGTTGGGCTACACCTTC; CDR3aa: CASSPTDRLGYTF
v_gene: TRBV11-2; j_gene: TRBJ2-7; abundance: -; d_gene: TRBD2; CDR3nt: TGTGCCAGCAGCTTCGGGGGGTCTAGCGGGGCATCCTACGAGCAGTACTTC; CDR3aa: CASSFGGSSGASYEQYF
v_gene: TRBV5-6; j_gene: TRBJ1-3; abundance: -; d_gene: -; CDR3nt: TGTGCCAGCAGCTTACTTGGGGAGGCGGGAAACACCATATATTTT; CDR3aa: CASSLLGEAGNTIYF
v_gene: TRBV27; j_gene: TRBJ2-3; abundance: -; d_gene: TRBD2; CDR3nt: TGTGCCAGCAGTTTCGGACTAGCGGGGGGGGATACGCAGTATTTT; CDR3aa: CASSFGLAGGDTQYF
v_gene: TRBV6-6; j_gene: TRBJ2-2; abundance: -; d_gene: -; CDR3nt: TGTGCCAGCAGTTATTTCCTTAGGGGCCCCACCGGGGAGCTGTTTTTT; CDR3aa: CASSYFLRGPTGELFF
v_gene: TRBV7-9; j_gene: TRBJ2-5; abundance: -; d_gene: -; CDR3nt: TGTGCCAGCAGCCCGAGTTGGAACGGGGAGACCCAGTACTTC; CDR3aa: CASSPSWNGETQYF
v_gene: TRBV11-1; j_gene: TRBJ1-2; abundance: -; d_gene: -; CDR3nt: TGTGCCAGCAGCCCTCTAACAGGCCCCGCCTATGGCTACACCTTC; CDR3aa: CASSPLTGPAYGYTF
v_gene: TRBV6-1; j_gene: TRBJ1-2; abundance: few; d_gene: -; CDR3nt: TGTGCCAGCAGTGAAGAGAGTCAGGGGTTTCCCGATGGCTACACCTTC; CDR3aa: CASSEESQGFPDGYTF
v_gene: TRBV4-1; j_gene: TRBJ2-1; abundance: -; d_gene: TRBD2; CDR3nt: TGCGCCAGCAGCCACCCCGCCCGGACTAGTTCCAATGAGCAGTTCTTC; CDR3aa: CASSHPARTSSNEQFF
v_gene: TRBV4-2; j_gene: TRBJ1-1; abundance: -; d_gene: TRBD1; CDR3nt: TGTGCCAGCAGCCAACATATACAGGGGAAGAAGGTGAACACTGAAGCTTTCTTT; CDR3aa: CASSQHIQGKKVNTEAFF
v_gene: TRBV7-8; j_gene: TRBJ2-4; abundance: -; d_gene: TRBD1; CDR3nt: TGTGCCAGCAGCTCAAACCGGGACAGTCCGAACTTC; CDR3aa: CASSSNRDSPNF
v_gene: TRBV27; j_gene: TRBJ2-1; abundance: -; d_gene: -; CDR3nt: TGTGCCAGCGTTCCCCAGGGGCGCGACAATGAGCAGTTCTTC; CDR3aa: CASVPQGRDNEQFF
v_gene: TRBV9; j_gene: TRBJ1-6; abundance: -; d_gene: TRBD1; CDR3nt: TGTGCCAGCAGCGTAGGCCCAGACAGGGGAGGCTCCTATAATTCACCCCTCCACTTT; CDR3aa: CASSVGPDRGGSYNSPLHF
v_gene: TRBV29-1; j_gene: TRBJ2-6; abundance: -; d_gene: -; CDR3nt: TGCAGCGTTGGGGTTTTCGAGGGCCCCTCTGGGGCCAACGTCCTGACTTTC; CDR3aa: CSVGVFEGPSGANVLTF
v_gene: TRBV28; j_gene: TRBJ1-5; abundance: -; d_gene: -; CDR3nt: TGTGCCACGCTACGAGAGGGGGGGGTGATGGCCCAGCATTTT; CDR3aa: CATLREGGVMAQHF
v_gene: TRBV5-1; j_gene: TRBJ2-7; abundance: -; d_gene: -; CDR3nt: TGCGCCAGCAGCTTGGCCTCAGGATTACCCTACGAGCAGTACTTC; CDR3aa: CASSLASGLPYEQYF
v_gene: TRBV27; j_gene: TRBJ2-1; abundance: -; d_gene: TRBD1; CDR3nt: TGTGCCAGCAGTTTCTCCGGGACAGGCTGGTATGAGCAGTTCTTC; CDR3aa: CASSFSGTGWYEQFF
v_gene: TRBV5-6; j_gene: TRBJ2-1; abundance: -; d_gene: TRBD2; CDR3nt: TGTGCCAGCAGCTCCTCTAGCGGGGGTCCCTACAATGAGCAGTTCTTC; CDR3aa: CASSSSSGGPYNEQFF
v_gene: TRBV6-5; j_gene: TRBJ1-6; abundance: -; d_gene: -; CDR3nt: TGTGCCAGCAGTTCATCCAGATTTAATTCACCCCTCCACTTT; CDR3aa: CASSSSRFNSPLHF
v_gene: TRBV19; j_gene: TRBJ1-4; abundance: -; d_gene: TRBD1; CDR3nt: TGTGCCAGTAGGGACGCGGGACAGGGGAATGAAAAACTGTTTTTT; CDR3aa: CASRDAGQGNEKLFF
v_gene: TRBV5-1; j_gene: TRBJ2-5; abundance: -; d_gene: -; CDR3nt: TGCGCCAGCAGTTGGACAGGCCGGGGGCAGACCCAGTACTTC; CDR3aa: CASSWTGRGQTQYF
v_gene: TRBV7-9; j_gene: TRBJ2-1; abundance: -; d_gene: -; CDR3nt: TGTTCCAGCAGGCCTCACAGGGAAGAATCCAATGAGCAGTTCTTC; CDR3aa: CSSRPHREESNEQFF
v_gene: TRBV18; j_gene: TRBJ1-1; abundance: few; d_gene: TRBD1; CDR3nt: TGTGCCAGCTCCCAGGGGGCCCTGAACACTGAAGCTTTCTTT; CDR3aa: CASSQGALNTEAFF